The T cell receptor (beta chain) described here comes from a study of cytomegalovirus exposure and HLA in healthy donors. Study-level findings and limits: Approximately 160 TCR beta chains were listed as cytomegalovirus-associated. The classifier reportedly diagnosed cytomegalovirus status with high specificity and sensitivity.

CDR3 length equals 15 residues. Germline lookup yields CDR1 SGHDN and CDR2 FVKESK. V was trimmed by 1 base and J by 3 bases, leaving 12 bases between them. TCRdb keeps only in-frame clones here, not all; method: immunoSEQ multiplex PCR. The data hold 150,000 to 250,000 clones, with around 80% observed a single time. On this clone: The antigen is unknown.

The material sequenced was PBMCs. The chain employs TRBV14 and TRBJ1-1, with D possibly being TRBD1 (5 bases). The sequence derives from a woman between 25 and 40 years old in good health and CMV-seronegative. CDR3 DNA: TGTGCCAGCAGCCAAGCTGTTGGGGGGTACACTGAAGCTTTCTTT. Translated: CASSQAVGGYTEAFF. The variable domain in full, with the rest retrieved from reference TRBV14 and TRBJ1-1, is EAGVTQFPSHSVIEKGQTVTLRCDPISGHDNLYWYRRVMGKEIKFLLHFVKESKQDESGMPNNRFLAERTGGTYSTLKVQPAELEDSGVYFCASSQAVGGYTEAFFGQGTRLTVV.